Each of the 30 T cell receptor beta chains below was sequenced from the same sample in a study of tumor-infiltrating lymphocytes in primary liver carcinoma. The investigators made TCR beta cDNA from approximately 510 ng total RNA, using a constant-region primer. ARM-PCR was slightly modified, and three nested multiplex PCR rounds with it gave rise to the TCR beta libraries. Each of the first two PCR rounds ran approximately 11 cycles with TRBV1-TRBV30 forward and C-beta reverse primers. One entry per CDR3 protein results from TCRdb running MiXCR on the multiplex PCR reads. The table includes 90,000 to 150,000 distinct CDR3 sequences, approximately 68% detected once. Total RNA and DNA came together from about 21-30 mg of bulk tissue without cell sorting. Sequencing was done on a sample of tumor-adjacent normal liver tissue. These TCRs come from an older woman with primary liver carcinoma and hepatitis B virus infection.

This clonotype was counted ten times or more. The genes are TRBV6-4 and TRBJ1-5; TRBD1 matches 7 bases. Germline loops: CDR1 MRHNA, CDR2 SNTAGT. V trimming: 6 bases; J trimming: 3 bases; junction bases outside the gene matches: 14. The CDR3 loop spans 17 amino acids. In nucleotides, the CDR3 is TGTGCCAGCAGCGGGACAGCCAAAAACCCCCCCAATCAGCCCCAGCATTTT. Translation: CASSGTAKNPPNQPQHF.

The rearrangement joins TRBV29-1 to TRBJ2-7; weak D call: TRBD2 (8 bases). V was clipped by 6 bases and J by 9 bases, with 18 bases between them. Germline CDR1 reads SQVTM; CDR2 reads ANQGSEA. The CDR3 contains 12 residues. CDR3 sequence: CSVGGGRNMQYF. The CDR3 nucleotides read TGCAGCGTAGGGGGCGGGAGGAACATGCAGTACTTC.

This clonotype was detected a few times. With a much larger clone just one base away, this may be a read error. The rearrangement uses TRBV14 and TRBJ2-1; 9 bases fit TRBD2. Germline CDR1 SGHDN, CDR2 FVKESK. This CDR3 is 16 amino acids long. The CDR3 DNA follows: TGTGCCAGCAGCCAAGTACGGACTAGCGTCTACAGTGAGCAGTTCTTC. Residues: CASSQVRTSVYSEQFF.

In regard to this clonotype: The junction departs from the called germline gene at one end, perhaps through a read error. The CDR3 nucleotides are TGCACCAGCAGCTGGGCGACTAGCGCCCAGGGGCAGACCCAGTACTTC. Amino acid sequence: CTSSWATSAQGQTQYF. The chain couples TRBV5-1 to TRBJ2-5; 8 nucleotides match TRBD2. This CDR3 has 16 amino acids. CDR1 SGHRS and CDR2 YFSETQ come from the germline V gene.

V usage is TRBV11-2 and J usage is TRBJ2-7; D could derive from TRBD1 or TRBD2 (6 bases each). The CDR3 extends over 16 amino acids. CDR1 SGHAT and CDR2 FQNNGV come from the germline V gene. CDR3 DNA: TGTACCATCAACTTAGCGTCGGGGGCAGGAGGCTACGAGCAGTACTTC. This codes for CTINLASGAGGYEQYF.

This clonotype showed up many times. This chain's CDR3 is CASSRTSRTDTQYF. CDR3 coding DNA: TGTGCCAGCAGTAGGACAAGTCGGACAGATACGCAGTATTTT. The rearrangement uses TRBV28 and TRBJ2-3; perhaps TRBD1 as D (5 bases). V was cut by 5 bases and J by 3 bases, with 12 bases left in between. This CDR3 has 14 residues. Germline loops: CDR1 MDHEN, CDR2 SYDVKM.

Only a few counts were recorded for this clonotype. This chain joins TRBV20-1 and TRBJ1-5; 10 positions agree with TRBD1. Germline V gene data show CDR1 as DFQATT and CDR2 as SNEGSKA (reference sequence). The CDR3 runs to 14 residues. V lost 5 bases and J lost 6; bases outside the gene matches: 7. The CDR3 sequence: CSARTGGGGQPQHF. The CDR3 nucleotides are TGCAGTGCTCGGACAGGGGGTGGAGGTCAGCCCCAGCATTTT.

This clonotype was seen more than once but under ten times. The chain joins TRBV28 to TRBJ2-1, with 7 positions matching TRBD2. CDR1 MDHEN and CDR2 SYDVKM come from the germline V gene. The CDR3 is 16 amino acids. The CDR3 is CVTGTIGGGSYNEQFF. DNA for the CDR3: TGTGTCACCGGGACTATAGGAGGCGGCTCCTACAATGAGCAGTTCTTC.

This chain links TRBV7-8 with TRBJ2-4, with 9 bases aligning to TRBD1. CDR3 size: 16 residues. J gave up 5 bases and V 8 bases, and 13 bases lay outside the gene matches. In germline, CDR1 is SGHVS, CDR2 FQNEAQ. For the CDR3, the DNA is TGTGCCAGCGACCAAATTCCGGGACAGGGTCAAAACATTCAGTACTTC. Its translation is CASDQIPGQGQNIQYF.

Comments on this clonotype: A read error is likely, as this CDR3 ends without the conserved phenylalanine or tryptophan. The chain uses TRBV11-2 and TRBJ2-5; D is unclear. Germline lookup yields CDR1 SGHAT and CDR2 FQNNGV. The CDR3 runs to 13 residues. As DNA, the CDR3 is TGTACCAACAGCTTAGAACGGGCGGAGACCCAGTACCCC. It encodes CTNSLERAETQYP.

This clonotype was observed a few times. The junction shows a germline mismatch at one end, possibly a read error. The rearrangement joins TRBV11-1 to TRBJ1-1; D may be TRBD1 (5 bases). Germline loops: CDR1 SGHAT, CDR2 FQDESV (reference sequence). This CDR3 is built from 15 residues. CDR3 sequence: CTSSYREGRNTEAFF. CDR3 in DNA: TGTACCAGCAGCTACCGAGAGGGGCGGAACACTGAAGCTTTCTTT.

To note about this clonotype: The germline gene is not matched at one end of the junction; a read error may be the cause. The chain recombines TRBV6-5 with TRBJ2-3; no clear D gene. This CDR3 has 16 residues. Germline V gene lookup returns CDR1 MNHEY and CDR2 SVGAGI. The CDR3 nucleotides are TGTGCCGGCAGTTACTCCGGTTGGTTGAGCACTGATACGCAGTATTTT. Translated: CAGSYSGWLSTDTQYF.

Points on this clonotype: The conserved phenylalanine or tryptophan is not found at the CDR3 terminus, so this likely reflects a read error. The limits of the CDR3 on the DNA are not certain, so only TCRdb's listed CDR3 is given. The chain couples TRBV29-1 to TRBJ1-2; the table names TRBD1, a call not compared with the DNA. Termini included, the CDR3 measures 15 amino acids. The germline V gene encodes CDR1 SQVTM and CDR2 ANQGSEA. This chain's CDR3 is CSVPGTGGRGYGYTS.

As regards this clonotype: A clone one base away is much larger, so this may be a read error. This chain uses TRBV5-1 with TRBJ1-5; tentative D call: TRBD1 (5 bases). This CDR3 contains 13 residues. CDR1 is SGHRS and CDR2 is YFSETQ in the germline V gene. CDR3 coding DNA: TGCGCCGGCAGACTACAGGATAATCAGCCCCAGCATTTT. Translation: CAGRLQDNQPQHF.

Comment on this clonotype: At one boundary the junction diverges from the germline segment, which might be a read error. This rearrangement joins TRBV6-6 to TRBJ1-2; 7 nucleotides line up with TRBD1. The germline CDR1 and CDR2 sequences are MNHNY and SVGAGI (reference sequence). The CDR3 totals 14 residues. CDR3 nucleotides: TGTGCCAGCAACCCCAAGACAGGGCGCCAAGACTACACATTC. Amino acids: CASNPKTGRQDYTF.

A word on this clonotype: The junction does not match germline at one end; this may be a read error. V usage is TRBV12-3 or TRBV12-4 and J usage is TRBJ2-7; possible D gene TRBD2, 6 bases. The CDR3 is 14 amino acids. The CDR3 coding sequence is TGTGCCAGCATCCGGGGGACGGGCCTGTACGAGCGGTACTTC. Protein sequence: CASIRGTGLYERYF.

Of note for this clonotype: A read error may account for a junction end that differs from germline. This chain connects TRBV11-3 to TRBJ2-2; TRBD1 aligns across 8 bases. The germline V gene encodes CDR1 SGHNT and CDR2 YENEEA. The CDR3 has 15 residues. This CDR3 reads CVSSQGASSTGGLFF. DNA for the CDR3: TGTGTCAGCAGCCAGGGGGCTAGTAGCACCGGGGGGCTGTTTTTT.

This chain uses TRBV19 with TRBJ2-7; possible D gene TRBD1, 5 bases. The V gene's germline CDR1 is LNHDA and CDR2 SQIVND (reference sequence). V was trimmed by 2 bases and J by 0 bases, leaving 11 bases between them. This CDR3 is built from 15 residues. As DNA, the CDR3 is TGTGCCAGTAGTATAAAGGAAGGGGCCTCCTACGAGCAGTACTTC. This gives the protein CASSIKEGASYEQYF.

This clonotype was counted at least ten times. The DNA for the CDR3 is TGCAGCGCTAGGGGGGGGGGCAATCAGCCCCAGCATTTT. This sequence encodes CSARGGGNQPQHF. The V gene is TRBV29-1, the J gene TRBJ1-5; perhaps TRBD1 as D (6 bases). Trimming removed 7 bases at V and 2 bases at J, with 12 bases between. Germline V CDR1 and CDR2: SQVTM, ANQGSEA. The CDR3 covers 13 residues.

Comment on this clonotype: A much larger clone differs from this one at a single base, so this may be a read error. The chain couples TRBV12-3 or TRBV12-4 to TRBJ1-1; TRBD1 agrees at 9 bases. Unmatched junction bases numbered 9, after V lost 8 bases and J lost 2 bases. This CDR3 comprises 15 residues. The CDR3 DNA sequence: TGTGCCAGCCAAACGGGGACAGGGTTTAACACTGAAGCTTTCTTT. It is translated as CASQTGTGFNTEAFF.

On this clonotype itself: The junction departs from the called germline gene at one end, perhaps through a read error. The chain is built from TRBV5-1 and TRBJ2-7; 12 bases are a match to TRBD2. The CDR3 runs to 19 residues. Germline V lookup: CDR1 SGHRS, CDR2 YFSETQ. This CDR3 is CANSSMLSGLAGSTYEQYF. CDR3 in DNA: TGTGCCAACAGCTCCATGCTTTCCGGACTAGCGGGATCAACATACGAGCAGTACTTC.

To note about this clonotype: It is likely a read error, because the conserved phenylalanine at the end of the CDR3 is missing. The chain links TRBV7-9 to TRBJ2-3; no clear D. Germline V CDR1 and CDR2: SEHNR, FQNEAQ (reference sequence). The CDR3 has 15 residues. V lost 1 base and J lost 2, with 10 bases in between. The CDR3 spells CASSLEAWVTDTQYS. The CDR3 DNA sequence: TGTGCCAGCAGCTTAGAGGCATGGGTCACAGATACGCAGTATTCT.

Ten or more counts support this clonotype. The rearrangement joins TRBV28 to TRBJ2-5, with 10 bases fitting TRBD1. CDR3 length: 15 amino acids. After removal of 5 bases from V and 3 bases from J, the junction contained 6 bases not matched to a gene. CDR1 MDHEN and CDR2 SYDVKM come from the germline V gene. The CDR3 DNA reads as TGTGCCAGCAGTACCCGGGACAGGGGAAAAGAGACCCAGTACTTC. Encoded protein: CASSTRDRGKETQYF.

The rearrangement joins TRBV30 to TRBJ1-5, with 7 bases identical to TRBD1. The CDR3 is 15 residues long. CDR1 is GTSNPN, CDR2 SVGIG, per germline (reference sequence). The CDR3 DNA is TGTACCCGGAGTGATTCGGCAGGGGGTTATCAGCCCCAGCATTTT. Protein sequence: CTRSDSAGGYQPQHF.

This chain connects TRBV10-3 to TRBJ2-7, with D perhaps matching TRBD1 (6 bases). Trimming pared 6 bases from V and 7 bases from J, leaving 19 bases between. Germline V gene data show CDR1 as ENHRY and CDR2 as SYGVKD. CDR3 size: 14 residues. CDR3 DNA: TGTGCCATCAGGCCGGCAGGGGCGTCCTCTGAGCAGTACTTC. Its protein is CAIRPAGASSEQYF.

This clonotype showed up just once. The J gene is TRBJ2-5, the V gene TRBV6-1; TRBD2 matches 7 bases. This CDR3 is 16 amino acids long. Germline V gene lookup returns CDR1 MNHNS and CDR2 SASEGT. With 9 bases clipped from V and 5 bases from J, the junction kept 18 bases outside the gene matches. The CDR3, as DNA: TGTGCCAGGAGTCGGGGGGAGGGAGGTGATTCGGAGACCCAGTACTTC. It specifies CARSRGEGGDSETQYF.

With respect to this clonotype: The junction differs from germline at one of its ends, possibly a read error. The rearrangement joins TRBV4-1 to TRBJ1-2; 7 bases line up with TRBD1. Germline lookup yields CDR1 MGHRA and CDR2 YSYEKL. The CDR3 has 15 amino acids. CDR3 coding DNA: TGCGCCATCAGCCAACGGAACAGGGGCGGGGGTGGCTACACCTTC. Protein sequence: CAISQRNRGGGGYTF.

The chain uses TRBV29-1 and TRBJ2-1, with a tentative D call TRBD1 (6 bases). The CDR3 consists of 15 residues. Germline-derived CDR1 and CDR2 are SQVTM and ANQGSEA. Trimming left V 5 bases short and J 8 bases short, with 22 bases between. In nucleotides, the CDR3 is TGCAGCGTTCTGGGGGCTGCCGGGAAAGTTTATGAGCAGTTCTTC. As protein: CSVLGAAGKVYEQFF.

The gene calls are TRBV4-1 and TRBJ2-1; the D gene is possibly TRBD2 (5 bases). CDR3 length equals 15 residues. The germline V gene encodes CDR1 MGHRA and CDR2 YSYEKL. V was clipped by 0 bases and J by 8 bases, with 14 bases between them. CDR3 DNA sequence: TGCGCCAGCAGCCAAGACCGGGGTGCTGGTTATGAGCAGTTCTTC. Translation: CASSQDRGAGYEQFF.

About this clonotype: A clone one base away is much larger, so this may be a read error. V usage is TRBV7-9 and J usage is TRBJ2-7; D perhaps matches TRBD2 (5 bases). Trimming pared 1 base from V and 6 bases from J, leaving 13 bases between. The germline V gene encodes CDR1 SEHNR and CDR2 FQNEAQ (reference sequence). CDR3 length equals 14 residues. Here the CDR3 reads CASSLVGWRSEQYF. CDR3 DNA: TGTGCCAGCAGCTTAGTCGGCTGGAGGAGCGAGCAGTACTTC. The whole variable domain, remainder taken from reference TRBV7-9 and TRBJ2-7, is DTGVSQNPRHKITKRGQNVTFRCDPISEHNRLYWYRQTLGQGPEFLTYFQNEAQLEKSRLLSDRFSAERPKGSFSTLEIQRTEQGDSAMYLCASSLVGWRSEQYFGPGTRLTVT.